The clone carrying this T cell receptor (beta chain) was seen ten or more times. Its target is unknown. Trimming pared 0 bases from V and 4 bases from J, leaving 13 bases between. The CDR3 is 16 amino acids. Molecular barcoded adaptors covering alpha/delta and beta/gamma chains were used on roughly 400 ng RNA. TCRdb reanalysed the reads using MiXCR and keeps one entry per CDR3 protein. This sample yields 30,000 to 45,000 distinct CDR3 sequences, of which roughly an eighth are seen a single time; 6% to 8% belongs to the top ten. These data come from a study of read filtering for tumor transcriptome and immune sequencing. Study background: Mean patient age was roughly 66 years, range about 45 to 90; approximately 18 male, 12 to 15 female. Per sample, TCR-region reads ranged about 3.5 to 11 million by IR-seq, about 75 to 1,300 by RNA-seq.

Sampling of bone marrow took place during active disease in every patient. The study's findings and limits: In IR-seq, single-read clonotypes were 65% to 90% of clonotypes but around 4% of reads.

This chain links TRBV5-3 with TRBJ2-2, with D possibly TRBD1 on 5 matching bases. TRBV5-3 is filed as an ORF, its function uncertain. The sequencing sample was made of a population of CD138-negative cells sorted from bone marrow. The receptor's source is a donor at least 40 years old with multiple myeloma. CDR3: CARSLAPGCCTGELFF. The CDR3 DNA reads TGTGCCAGAAGCTTGGCGCCAGGGTGTTGCACCGGGGAGCTGTTTTTT.